This T cell receptor (beta chain) was identified in a study of blood T cells in healthy people across ages. The study, taken as a whole, reports: No conclusive comparison of naive versus antigen-experienced cells was possible with unsorted PBMCs.

Every sample yielded at least 6.5 million isolated PBMCs. This clonotype was found many times. The antigen is not known. Germline lookup yields CDR1 SQVTM and CDR2 ANQGSEA. The length of the CDR3 is 15 residues. Germline trimming cut 2 bases from V and 2 bases from J; bases unmatched to any gene: 9. The use of a sample-barcoded 5' primer and a J-beta primer mix characterized a second PCR of roughly 6 to 11 cycles. TCRdb reanalysed the 5' RACE reads using MiXCR and keeps one entry per CDR3 protein. Of approximately 1.5 million distinct CDR3 sequences listed, around 36% are singletons. The J gene is TRBJ2-7, the V gene TRBV29-1; 7 bases align to TRBD2. This sequence was found in a young woman in good health. Material for sequencing was blood. CDR3 bases: TGCAGCGTTGAAAGCGGGGCAGGGCAGACCTACGAGCAGTACTTC. It encodes CSVESGAGQTYEQYF.